Listed below are T cell receptor beta chains from one sample, sequenced in a study of cytomegalovirus exposure and HLA in healthy donors. Assay used: immunoSEQ multiplex PCR; TCRdb lists only in-frame clones, some missing. The sample shows approximately 84,000 clones, roughly 75% of them seen only once. Sequencing was done on a sample of PBMCs. The receptor set was obtained from a man aged 35 to 55 in good health and CMV-seronegative. CDR3s include the opening cysteine and the closing phenylalanine or tryptophan. D genes are given only for firm matches. Rows give clone size only sometimes, using once, few, many, or a class for an expanded clone.

clone size: NA; D gene: NA; J gene: TRBJ2-3; V gene: TRBV29-1; CDR3 DNA: TGCAGCGTTGAAAGATTGCAGGGGGAGGCAGATACGCAGTATTTT; CDR3 protein: CSVERLQGEADTQYF
clone size: NA; D gene: TRBD1; J gene: TRBJ1-1; V gene: TRBV5-1; CDR3 DNA: TGCGCCAGCAGCTTGGAGGGGGCAGGGGGGACTGAAGCTTTCTTT; CDR3 protein: CASSLEGAGGTEAFF
clone size: NA; D gene: NA; J gene: TRBJ1-2; V gene: TRBV29-1; CDR3 DNA: TGCAGCGTTGAGAACGGGAAGGGAGGCTACACCTTC; CDR3 protein: CSVENGKGGYTF
clone size: NA; D gene: NA; J gene: TRBJ2-7; V gene: TRBV6-5; CDR3 DNA: TGTGCCAGTGCGAGTACAGGATCACCAGGCCACGAGCAGTACTTC; CDR3 protein: CASASTGSPGHEQYF
clone size: NA; D gene: TRBD2; J gene: TRBJ2-5; V gene: TRBV28; CDR3 DNA: TGTGCCAGCAGTTCCCCATTTAGCGGGGGGCCCCAAGAGACCCAGTACTTC; CDR3 protein: CASSSPFSGGPQETQYF
clone size: NA; D gene: NA; J gene: TRBJ1-5; V gene: TRBV25-1; CDR3 DNA: TGTGCCAGCGGCGACGGGGTAAGCAATCAGCCCCAGCATTTT; CDR3 protein: CASGDGVSNQPQHF
clone size: NA; D gene: NA; J gene: TRBJ2-7; V gene: TRBV27; CDR3 DNA: TGTGCCAGCAGCTACGGAGGGTTCCCCTACGAGCAGTACTTC; CDR3 protein: CASSYGGFPYEQYF
clone size: NA; D gene: NA; J gene: TRBJ2-3; V gene: TRBV10-2; CDR3 DNA: TGCGCCAGCAGTGAGTCGGGCCCAGATACGCAGTATTTT; CDR3 protein: CASSESGPDTQYF
clone size: NA; D gene: NA; J gene: TRBJ1-6; V gene: TRBV9; CDR3 DNA: TGTGCCAGCAGCGTTGGGGGGGGGAGCCTAAATTCACCCCTCCACTTT; CDR3 protein: CASSVGGGSLNSPLHF
clone size: NA; D gene: NA; J gene: TRBJ1-5; V gene: TRBV28; CDR3 DNA: TGTGCCAGCAGACCCGGGACTAATAGCAATCAGCCCCAGCATTTT; CDR3 protein: CASRPGTNSNQPQHF
clone size: once; D gene: TRBD2; J gene: TRBJ2-7; V gene: TRBV2; CDR3 DNA: TGTGCCAGCGCTAGCGGATATTACGAGCAGTACTTC; CDR3 protein: CASASGYYEQYF
clone size: NA; D gene: NA; J gene: TRBJ1-2; V gene: TRBV25-1; CDR3 DNA: TGTGCCAGCAGGCTAACGGAGAGCTATGGCTACACCTTC; CDR3 protein: CASRLTESYGYTF
clone size: NA; D gene: NA; J gene: TRBJ1-1; V gene: TRBV7-9; CDR3 DNA: TGTGCCAGCAGCTTTTCCTCTTCAGTCCGGTTGAGGACTGAAGCTTTCTTT; CDR3 protein: CASSFSSSVRLRTEAFF
clone size: NA; D gene: TRBD1; J gene: TRBJ2-7; V gene: TRBV4-1; CDR3 DNA: TGCGCCAGCAGCCAAGCCCAAGGACAGGGTGACGAGCAGTACTTC; CDR3 protein: CASSQAQGQGDEQYF
clone size: once; D gene: TRBD1; J gene: TRBJ1-5; V gene: TRBV28; CDR3 DNA: TGTGCCAGCGGACAGACAGGGACTCAGCCCCAGCATTTT; CDR3 protein: CASGQTGTQPQHF
clone size: NA; D gene: TRBD2; J gene: TRBJ2-7; V gene: TRBV6-5; CDR3 DNA: TGTGCCAGCAGTTACGGGGGACTAGCGCCTTACGAGCAGTACTTC; CDR3 protein: CASSYGGLAPYEQYF
clone size: NA; D gene: NA; J gene: TRBJ1-6; V gene: TRBV19; CDR3 DNA: TGTGCCAGTACCCCAGGCCTGAATTCACCCCTCCACTTT; CDR3 protein: CASTPGLNSPLHF
clone size: few; D gene: NA; J gene: TRBJ2-2; V gene: TRBV18; CDR3 DNA: TGTGCCAGCTCACCACCTTCGTCCGGGGAGCTGTTTTTT; CDR3 protein: CASSPPSSGELFF
clone size: NA; D gene: TRBD1; J gene: TRBJ1-1; V gene: TRBV30; CDR3 DNA: TGTGCCGGGACTACCGGGACAGGGTTTTACACTGAAGCTTTCTTT; CDR3 protein: CAGTTGTGFYTEAFF
clone size: NA; D gene: NA; J gene: TRBJ2-5; V gene: TRBV19; CDR3 DNA: TGTGCCAGTAGTATATACCGGGGGGCCGTAGGAGAGACCCAGTACTTC; CDR3 protein: CASSIYRGAVGETQYF
clone size: NA; D gene: TRBD2; J gene: TRBJ2-7; V gene: TRBV9; CDR3 DNA: TGTGCCAGCAGCGTATGGGCGGGGGGCCAGTACGAGCAGTACTTC; CDR3 protein: CASSVWAGGQYEQYF
clone size: NA; D gene: NA; J gene: TRBJ2-1; V gene: TRBV11-2; CDR3 DNA: TGTGCCAGCAGTAGGTTGGGGGCGCGGAATGAGCAGTTCTTC; CDR3 protein: CASSRLGARNEQFF
clone size: NA; D gene: NA; J gene: TRBJ1-2; V gene: TRBV5-1; CDR3 DNA: TGCGCCAGCAGCAGGGACACAGCCAACTATGGCTACACCTTC; CDR3 protein: CASSRDTANYGYTF
clone size: NA; D gene: TRBD1; J gene: TRBJ1-5; V gene: TRBV6-6; CDR3 DNA: TGTGCCAGCAGTTACTCACAGGGGGGCAATCAGCCCCAGCATTTT; CDR3 protein: CASSYSQGGNQPQHF
clone size: NA; D gene: NA; J gene: TRBJ1-1; V gene: TRBV30; CDR3 DNA: TGTGCCTGGAGTGTGTGGGGGGGCCCCGGGGGGAACACTGAAGCTTTCTTT; CDR3 protein: CAWSVWGGPGGNTEAFF
clone size: once; D gene: TRBD1; J gene: TRBJ1-5; V gene: TRBV28; CDR3 DNA: TGTGCCAGCAGTCCCTCCGACAGGGGGCGTATGGGCAATCAGCCCCAGCATTTT; CDR3 protein: CASSPSDRGRMGNQPQHF
clone size: NA; D gene: TRBD1; J gene: TRBJ2-7; V gene: TRBV7-2; CDR3 DNA: TGTGCCAGCAGCTTATCCAGGGGGCCCTACGAGCAGTACTTC; CDR3 protein: CASSLSRGPYEQYF
clone size: NA; D gene: TRBD1; J gene: TRBJ1-5; V gene: TRBV28; CDR3 DNA: TGTGCCAGCAGTTTATCTCCTCCAGGGGGCGTTCAGCCCCAGCATTTT; CDR3 protein: CASSLSPPGGVQPQHF
clone size: NA; D gene: TRBD1; J gene: TRBJ2-2; V gene: TRBV5-1; CDR3 DNA: TGCGCCAGCGGGACAGACGGCACCGGGGAGCTGTTTTTT; CDR3 protein: CASGTDGTGELFF
clone size: few; D gene: TRBD2; J gene: TRBJ2-1; V gene: TRBV5-1; CDR3 DNA: TGCGCCAGCAGCTTGGTAGTCGGGGGGGGGAATGAGCAGTTCTTC; CDR3 protein: CASSLVVGGGNEQFF
clone size: NA; D gene: NA; J gene: TRBJ2-2; V gene: TRBV18; CDR3 DNA: TGTGCCAGCTCACCGAACGGGCAGGGAAACACCGGGGAGCTGTTTTTT; CDR3 protein: CASSPNGQGNTGELFF
clone size: NA; D gene: TRBD1; J gene: TRBJ2-7; V gene: TRBV7-9; CDR3 DNA: TGTGCCAGCAGCTTAGATGGGACAGGGAGGGACGAGCAGTACTTC; CDR3 protein: CASSLDGTGRDEQYF
clone size: NA; D gene: TRBD1; J gene: TRBJ1-2; V gene: TRBV4-2; CDR3 DNA: TGTGCCAGCAGCCAAGTCATTGACAGGGGATACGGCTACACCTTC; CDR3 protein: CASSQVIDRGYGYTF
clone size: NA; D gene: NA; J gene: TRBJ2-7; V gene: TRBV4-1; CDR3 DNA: TGCGCCAGCAGCCAAGGTGTGGGCCTCTCCTACGAGCAGTACTTC; CDR3 protein: CASSQGVGLSYEQYF
clone size: once; D gene: TRBD1; J gene: TRBJ1-3; V gene: TRBV9; CDR3 DNA: TGTGCCAGCAGCGTGACAGGGTCTGGAAACACCATATATTTT; CDR3 protein: CASSVTGSGNTIYF
clone size: NA; D gene: TRBD1; J gene: TRBJ1-2; V gene: TRBV2; CDR3 DNA: TGTGCCAGCAGTGAATCGGGACAGTATGGCTACACCTTC; CDR3 protein: CASSESGQYGYTF
clone size: NA; D gene: NA; J gene: TRBJ2-2; V gene: TRBV27; CDR3 DNA: TGTGCCAGCAGTTTATCCGGGTACGGGGAGCTGTTTTTT; CDR3 protein: CASSLSGYGELFF
clone size: few; D gene: NA; J gene: TRBJ1-4; V gene: TRBV19; CDR3 DNA: TGTGCCAGTAGTCCAAGGACAGATGGGAATGAAAAACTGTTTTTT; CDR3 protein: CASSPRTDGNEKLFF
clone size: NA; D gene: NA; J gene: TRBJ1-1; V gene: TRBV6-1; CDR3 DNA: TGTGCCAGCAGTCCCACAGGGAGCTCGAACACTGAAGCTTTCTTT; CDR3 protein: CASSPTGSSNTEAFF
clone size: NA; D gene: TRBD1; J gene: TRBJ1-5; V gene: TRBV6-5; CDR3 DNA: TGTGCCAGCAGTTTAGGACAGGGAAAAACTCAGCCCCAGCATTTT; CDR3 protein: CASSLGQGKTQPQHF
clone size: once; D gene: TRBD1; J gene: TRBJ1-5; V gene: TRBV18; CDR3 DNA: TGTGCCAGCTCACCGGAAACAGGGGGCTATCAGCCCCAGCATTTT; CDR3 protein: CASSPETGGYQPQHF